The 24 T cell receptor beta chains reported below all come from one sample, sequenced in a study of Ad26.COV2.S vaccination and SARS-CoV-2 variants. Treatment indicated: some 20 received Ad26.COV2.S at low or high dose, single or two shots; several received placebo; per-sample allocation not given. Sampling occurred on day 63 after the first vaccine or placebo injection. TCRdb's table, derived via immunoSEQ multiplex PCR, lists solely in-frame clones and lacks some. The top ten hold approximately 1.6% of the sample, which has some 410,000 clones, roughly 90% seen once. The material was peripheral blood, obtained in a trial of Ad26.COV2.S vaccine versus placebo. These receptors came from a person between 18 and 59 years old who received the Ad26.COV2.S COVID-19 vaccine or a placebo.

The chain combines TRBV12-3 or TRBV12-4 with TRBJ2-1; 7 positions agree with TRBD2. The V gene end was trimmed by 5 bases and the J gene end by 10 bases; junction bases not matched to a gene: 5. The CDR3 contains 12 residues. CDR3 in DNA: TGTGCCAGCAGTAACGCAGCGGGGGAGCAGTTCTTC. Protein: CASSNAAGEQFF.

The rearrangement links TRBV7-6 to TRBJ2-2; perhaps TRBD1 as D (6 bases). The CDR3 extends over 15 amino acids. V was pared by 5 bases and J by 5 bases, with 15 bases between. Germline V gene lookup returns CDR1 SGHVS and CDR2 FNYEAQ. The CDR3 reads CASSMRRDKTGELFF. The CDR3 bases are TGTGCCAGCAGCATGAGACGGGACAAAACCGGGGAGCTGTTTTTT.

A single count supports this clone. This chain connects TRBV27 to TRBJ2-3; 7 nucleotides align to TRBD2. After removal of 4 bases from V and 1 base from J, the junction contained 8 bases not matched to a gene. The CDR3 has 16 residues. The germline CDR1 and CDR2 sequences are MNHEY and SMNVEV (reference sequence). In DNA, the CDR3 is TGTGCCAGCAGTTCGGGGAGGGAGGGGCGCACAGATACGCAGTATTTT. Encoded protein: CASSSGREGRTDTQYF.

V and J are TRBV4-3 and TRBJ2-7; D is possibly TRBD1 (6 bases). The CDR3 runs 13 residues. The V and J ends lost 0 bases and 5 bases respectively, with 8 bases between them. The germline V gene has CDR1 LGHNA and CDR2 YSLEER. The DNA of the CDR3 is TGCGCCAGCAGCCAAGATAGGGGGAACGAGCAGTACTTC. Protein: CASSQDRGNEQYF.

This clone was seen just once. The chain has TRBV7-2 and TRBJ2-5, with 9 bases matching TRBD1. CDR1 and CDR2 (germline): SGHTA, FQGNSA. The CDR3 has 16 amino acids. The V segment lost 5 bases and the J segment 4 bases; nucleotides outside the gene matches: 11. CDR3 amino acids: CASSQGTGRFPETQYF. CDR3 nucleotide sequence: TGTGCCAGCAGCCAAGGGACAGGGCGTTTCCCAGAGACCCAGTACTTC.

The CDR3 DNA reads TGTGCCAGCAGTTCGGGAGCTTATAGCAATCAGCCCCAGCATTTT. Translation gives CASSSGAYSNQPQHF. The chain joins TRBV6-2 or TRBV6-3 to TRBJ1-5; no definite D call. The CDR3 covers 15 residues. V was shortened by 4 bases and J by 0 bases, with 10 bases between the two germline ends. Looked up from germline, CDR1 is MNHEY and CDR2 is SVGEGT.

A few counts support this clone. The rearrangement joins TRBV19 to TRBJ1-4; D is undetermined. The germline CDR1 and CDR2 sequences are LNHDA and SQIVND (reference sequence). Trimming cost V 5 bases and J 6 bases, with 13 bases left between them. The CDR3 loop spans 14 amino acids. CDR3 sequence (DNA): TGTGCCAGTAGTTCGTGGGGAAGGGATGAAAAACTGTTTTTT. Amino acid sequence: CASSSWGRDEKLFF.

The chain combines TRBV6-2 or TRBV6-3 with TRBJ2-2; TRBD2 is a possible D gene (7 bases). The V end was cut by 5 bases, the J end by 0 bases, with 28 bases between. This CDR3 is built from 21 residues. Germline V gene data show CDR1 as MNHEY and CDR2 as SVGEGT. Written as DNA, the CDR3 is TGTGCCAGCAGTCCATTAGAACAGGGAGGGTCCCTCTTCGCGAACACCGGGGAGCTGTTTTTT. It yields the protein CASSPLEQGGSLFANTGELFF.

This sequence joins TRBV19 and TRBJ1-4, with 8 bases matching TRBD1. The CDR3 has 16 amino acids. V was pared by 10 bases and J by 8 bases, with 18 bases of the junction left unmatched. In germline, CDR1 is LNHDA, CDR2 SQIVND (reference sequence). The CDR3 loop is CATVGSQGAVLEKLFF. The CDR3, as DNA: TGTGCCACCGTAGGATCCCAGGGGGCCGTCCTCGAAAAACTGTTTTTT.

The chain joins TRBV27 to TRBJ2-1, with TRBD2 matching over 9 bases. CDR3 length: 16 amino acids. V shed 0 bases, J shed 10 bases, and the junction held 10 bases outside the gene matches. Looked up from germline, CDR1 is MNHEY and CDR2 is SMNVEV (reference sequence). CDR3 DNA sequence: TGTGCCAGCAGTTTATCGAAGGTAATAGCGGGGGCGGAGCAGTTCTTC. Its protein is CASSLSKVIAGAEQFF.

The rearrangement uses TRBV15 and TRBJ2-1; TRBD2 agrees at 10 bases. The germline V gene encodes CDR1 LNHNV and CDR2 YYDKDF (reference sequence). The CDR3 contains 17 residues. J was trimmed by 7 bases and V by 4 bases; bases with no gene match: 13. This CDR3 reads CATSTAPSGGILNEQFF. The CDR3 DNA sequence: TGTGCCACCAGCACTGCCCCTAGCGGGGGAATCTTAAATGAGCAGTTCTTC.

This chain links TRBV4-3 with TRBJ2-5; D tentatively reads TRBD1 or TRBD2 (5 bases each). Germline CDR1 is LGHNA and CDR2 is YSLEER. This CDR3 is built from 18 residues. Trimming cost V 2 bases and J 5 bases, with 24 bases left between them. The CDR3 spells CASSQPLGDPRGRETQYF. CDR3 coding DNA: TGCGCCAGCAGCCAACCATTGGGGGACCCCCGAGGAAGGGAGACCCAGTACTTC.

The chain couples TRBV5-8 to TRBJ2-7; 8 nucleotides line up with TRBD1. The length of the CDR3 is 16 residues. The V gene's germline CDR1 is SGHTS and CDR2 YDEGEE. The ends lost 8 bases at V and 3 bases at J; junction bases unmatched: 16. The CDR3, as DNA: TGTGCCAGTGGGGTGGGAGTGACAGGGGCAATCTACGAGCAGTACTTC. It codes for CASGVGVTGAIYEQYF.

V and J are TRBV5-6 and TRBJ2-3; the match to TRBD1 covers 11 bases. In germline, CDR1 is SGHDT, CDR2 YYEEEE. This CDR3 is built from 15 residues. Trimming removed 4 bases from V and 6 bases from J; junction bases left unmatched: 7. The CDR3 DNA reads TGTGCCAGCAGCCCGGACAGGGGGCTGGGGGATACGCAGTATTTT. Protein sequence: CASSPDRGLGDTQYF.

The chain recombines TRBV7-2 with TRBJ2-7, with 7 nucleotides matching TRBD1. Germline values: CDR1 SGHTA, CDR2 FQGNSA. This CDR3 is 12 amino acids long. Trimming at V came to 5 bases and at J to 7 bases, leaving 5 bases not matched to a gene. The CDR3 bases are TGTGCCAGCAGCAACAGGGGTGAGGAGCAGTACTTC. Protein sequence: CASSNRGEEQYF.

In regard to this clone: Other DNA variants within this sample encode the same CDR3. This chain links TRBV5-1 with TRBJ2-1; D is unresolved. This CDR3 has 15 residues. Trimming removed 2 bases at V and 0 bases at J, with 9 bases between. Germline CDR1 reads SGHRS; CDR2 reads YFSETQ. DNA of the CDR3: TGCGCCAGCAGCTTAGGTCAGGACTCCTACAATGAGCAGTTCTTC. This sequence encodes CASSLGQDSYNEQFF.

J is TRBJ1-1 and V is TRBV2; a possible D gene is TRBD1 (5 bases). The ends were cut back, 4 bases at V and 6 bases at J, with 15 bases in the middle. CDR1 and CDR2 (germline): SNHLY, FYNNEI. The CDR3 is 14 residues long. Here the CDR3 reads CASSVTRVRAEAFF. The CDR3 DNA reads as TGTGCCAGCAGTGTAACCAGGGTAAGAGCTGAAGCTTTCTTT.

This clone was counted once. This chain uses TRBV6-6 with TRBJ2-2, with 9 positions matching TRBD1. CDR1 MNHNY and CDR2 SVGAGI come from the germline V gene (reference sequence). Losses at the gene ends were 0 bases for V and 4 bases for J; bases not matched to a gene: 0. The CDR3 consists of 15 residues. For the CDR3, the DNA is TGTGCCAGCAGTTACTCGGGACAGGGCACCGGGGAGCTGTTTTTT. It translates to CASSYSGQGTGELFF.

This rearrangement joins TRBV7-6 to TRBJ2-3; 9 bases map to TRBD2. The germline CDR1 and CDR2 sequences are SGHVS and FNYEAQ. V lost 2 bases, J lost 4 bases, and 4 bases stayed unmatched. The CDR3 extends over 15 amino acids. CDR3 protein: CASSLMRGGPDTQYF. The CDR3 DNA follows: TGTGCCAGCAGCTTAATGCGGGGGGGCCCAGATACGCAGTATTTT.

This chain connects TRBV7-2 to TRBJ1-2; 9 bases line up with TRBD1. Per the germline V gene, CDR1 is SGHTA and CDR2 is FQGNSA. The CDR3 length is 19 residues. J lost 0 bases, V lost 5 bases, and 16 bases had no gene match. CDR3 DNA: TGTGCCAGCAGCCCAGGGGGACAGGGATACTCTTTAGCTAACTATGGCTACACCTTC. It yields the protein CASSPGGQGYSLANYGYTF. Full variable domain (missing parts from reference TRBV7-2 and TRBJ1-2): GAGVSQSPSNKVTEKGKDVELRCDPISGHTALYWYRQSLGQGLEFLIYFQGNSAPDKSGLPSDRFSAERTGGSVSTLTIQRTQQEDSAVYLCASSPGGQGYSLANYGYTFGSGTRLTVV.

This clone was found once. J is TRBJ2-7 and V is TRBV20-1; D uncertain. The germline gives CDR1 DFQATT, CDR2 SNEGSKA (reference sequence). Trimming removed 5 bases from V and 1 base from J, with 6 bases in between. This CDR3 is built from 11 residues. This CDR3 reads CSAEQSYEQYF. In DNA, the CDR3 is TGCAGTGCTGAACAATCCTACGAGCAGTACTTC.

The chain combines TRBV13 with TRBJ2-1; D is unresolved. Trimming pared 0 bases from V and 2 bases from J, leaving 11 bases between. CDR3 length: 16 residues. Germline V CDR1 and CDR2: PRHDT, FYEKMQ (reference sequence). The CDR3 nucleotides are TGTGCCAGCAGCTTAGGAATAGCCGTCACCTACAATGAGCAGTTCTTC. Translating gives CASSLGIAVTYNEQFF.

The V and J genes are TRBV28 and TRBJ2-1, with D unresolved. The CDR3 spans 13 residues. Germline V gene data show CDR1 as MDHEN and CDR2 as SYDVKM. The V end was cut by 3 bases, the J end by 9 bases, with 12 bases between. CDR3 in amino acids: CASSFRVRREQFF. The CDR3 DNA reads TGTGCCAGCAGTTTTCGGGTGAGGCGTGAGCAGTTCTTC.

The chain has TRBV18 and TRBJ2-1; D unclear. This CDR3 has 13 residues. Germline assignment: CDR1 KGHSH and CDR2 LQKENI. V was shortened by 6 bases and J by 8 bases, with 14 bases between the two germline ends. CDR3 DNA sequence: TGTGCCAGCTCGGACGGAACTGGGGATGAGCAGTTCTTC. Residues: CASSDGTGDEQFF.